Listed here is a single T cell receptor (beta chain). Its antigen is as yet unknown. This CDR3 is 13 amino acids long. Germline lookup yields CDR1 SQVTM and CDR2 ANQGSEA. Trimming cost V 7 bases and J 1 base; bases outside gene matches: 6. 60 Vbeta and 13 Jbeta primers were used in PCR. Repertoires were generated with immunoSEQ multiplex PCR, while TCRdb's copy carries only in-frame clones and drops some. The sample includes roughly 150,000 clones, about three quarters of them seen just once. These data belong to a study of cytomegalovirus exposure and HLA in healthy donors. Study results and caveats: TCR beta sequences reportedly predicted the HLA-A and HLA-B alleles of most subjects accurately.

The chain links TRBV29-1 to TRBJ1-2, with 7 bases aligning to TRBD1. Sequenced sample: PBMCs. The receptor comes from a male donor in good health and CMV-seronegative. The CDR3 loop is CSGGTAYNYGYTF. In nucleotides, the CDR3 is TGCAGCGGAGGGACAGCTTATAACTATGGCTACACCTTC.